This entry features one T cell receptor (beta chain) sequence. The data stem from a study of tumor-infiltrating lymphocytes in primary liver carcinoma. On the study more broadly: Patients comprised men and women whose ages fell between 30 and 69 years. Read depth, roughly 3.5 to 7.5 million productive TCRbeta reads, did not differ significantly between tissues.

The researchers produced TCR beta cDNA from approximately 540 ng total RNA with a constant-region primer. Slightly modified ARM-PCR, run as three nested multiplex PCR rounds, produced the TCR beta libraries. The opening two PCR rounds, about 11 cycles each, paired TRBV1-TRBV30 forward primers with a C-beta reverse primer. TCRdb reanalysed the multiplex PCR reads using MiXCR and keeps one entry per CDR3 protein. The data contain some 43,000 distinct CDR3 sequences, 55% to 75% of them singletons. Both RNA and DNA were isolated together from roughly 20-30 mg of bulk tissue that had not been sorted. The patients lived with chronic HBV infection and had not yet received any treatment. V shed 8 bases and J shed 6 bases, with 17 bases lying between them. This CDR3 is 14 amino acids long. Germline V gene lookup returns CDR1 SGHAT and CDR2 FQNNGV.

This clonotype was obtained from a man aged 40-50 years with primary liver carcinoma and hepatitis B virus infection. The sequencing input was liver tumor tissue from sampling region 5. Subset here: tumor region T5, tumor centre. The chain is built from TRBV11-2 and TRBJ2-1; tentative D call: TRBD1 (5 bases). CDR3 region: CASSNRQGPNEQFF. The CDR3 DNA sequence: TGTGCCAGCTCCAATCGGCAGGGCCCCAATGAGCAGTTCTTC.